Below are 2 T cell receptor beta chains sequenced from a single sample in a study of cytomegalovirus exposure and HLA in healthy donors. Amplification used 60 Vbeta primers and 13 Jbeta primers. Sequencing was performed with immunoSEQ multiplex PCR; in TCRdb, only in-frame clones are kept and a portion is missing. The sample lists 95,000 to 130,000 clones; 81% were seen once. Sequencing was performed on PBMCs. These receptors were obtained from a woman aged 30 to 39 in good health and CMV-seronegative.

This chain connects TRBV2 to TRBJ2-2; 13 bases match TRBD2. Germline trimming cut 5 bases from V and 1 base from J; bases unmatched to any gene: 1. The CDR3 contains 16 residues. Per germline, CDR1 SNHLY and CDR2 FYNNEI. The CDR3 region has the DNA TGTGCCAGCAGTAGACTAGCGGGAGGGAACACCGGGGAGCTGTTTTTT. It yields the protein CASSRLAGGNTGELFF.

This clone was found a few times. The chain combines TRBV27 with TRBJ1-2; TRBD1 agrees at 7 bases. The CDR3 consists of 16 residues. J gave up 4 bases and V 8 bases, and 16 bases lay outside the gene matches. Germline V gives CDR1 MNHEY, CDR2 SMNVEV (reference sequence). The CDR3: CASSKERGPQFYGYTF. The CDR3 region has the DNA TGTGCCAGCTCCAAAGAAAGGGGGCCGCAATTCTATGGCTACACCTTC.